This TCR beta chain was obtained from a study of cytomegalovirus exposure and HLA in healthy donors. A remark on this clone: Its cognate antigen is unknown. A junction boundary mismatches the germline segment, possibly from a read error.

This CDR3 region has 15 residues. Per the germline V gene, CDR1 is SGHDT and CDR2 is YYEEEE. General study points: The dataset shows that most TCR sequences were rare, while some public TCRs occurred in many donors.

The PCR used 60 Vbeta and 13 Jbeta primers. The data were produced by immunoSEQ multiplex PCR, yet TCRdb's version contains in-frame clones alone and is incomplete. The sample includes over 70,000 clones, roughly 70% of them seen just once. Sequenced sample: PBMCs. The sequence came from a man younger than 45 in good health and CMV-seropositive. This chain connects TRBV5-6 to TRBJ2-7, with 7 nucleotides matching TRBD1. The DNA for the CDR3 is TGTGCCAGCAGCTTGGCCCCAGGGGGTAACTACGAGCAGTGCTTC. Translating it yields CASSLAPGGNYEQCF.